This T cell receptor beta chain was captured in a study of control samples from healthy donors and cancer patients. Profiling relied on immunoSEQ multiplex PCR, and the TCRdb table lists in-frame clones only, not all of them. The sample includes approximately 100,000 clones, 70% to 85% of them seen just once. V lost 8 bases to trimming and J lost 8 bases; unmatched junction nucleotides: 8. This CDR3 contains 14 residues. Germline V gene data show CDR1 as MNHNY and CDR2 as SVGAGI (reference sequence). The sample was PBMCs. J is TRBJ1-4 and V is TRBV6-6, with 10 bases fitting TRBD1. The TCR originated in a man aged 65-85 years with lung cancer. CDR3 nucleotides: TGTGCCAGCGGAGCGGGACAGGGGCGCGAAAAACTGTTTTTT. Amino acids: CASGAGQGREKLFF.